Shown below are 25 T cell receptor beta chains from a single sample sequenced in a study of T cell repertoires in cytomegalovirus infection. These receptors' targets are unknown. TCRdb re-called the reads through MiXCR, storing one row per CDR3 protein. The repertoire includes some 500,000 distinct CDR3 sequences, approximately 40% of them detected once, and 48% sits in the top ten. The sequencing here drew on cultured PBMCs, taken from culture after CMV antigen stimulation. The origin of the receptors is a human donor in good health (CMV status not recorded). Some clones in this sample may be carry-over from other donors' samples.

V usage is TRBV5-1 and J usage is TRBJ1-2, with TRBD1 identical over 7 bases. V lost 3 bases and J lost 5; bases outside the gene matches: 4. Looked up from germline, CDR1 is SGHRS and CDR2 is YFSETQ. The CDR3 is 13 amino acids. CDR3 in amino acids: CASSWETGYGYTF. CDR3 sequence (DNA): TGCGCCAGCAGCTGGGAGACAGGGTATGGCTACACCTTC.

This clonotype was seen a handful of times. V is TRBV19 and J is TRBJ1-2; D is possibly TRBD1 (5 bases). The CDR3 runs to 15 residues. The V and J ends lost 6 bases and 0 bases respectively, with 14 bases between them. Germline V gives CDR1 LNHDA, CDR2 SQIVND (reference sequence). Written as DNA, the CDR3 is TGTGCCAGTAGGTCCCTGTGGGACTCTAACTATGGCTACACCTTC. It encodes CASRSLWDSNYGYTF.

This clonotype was observed a handful of times. J is TRBJ2-7 and V is TRBV7-2; tentative D call: TRBD2 (6 bases). The CDR3 is 16 amino acids. Germline V gene data show CDR1 as SGHTA and CDR2 as FQGNSA. V was clipped by 0 bases and J by 3 bases, with 15 bases between them. CDR3 sequence reads: CASSLASGGKIYEQYF. The CDR3 bases are TGTGCCAGCAGCTTAGCGTCCGGCGGGAAGATCTACGAGCAGTACTTC.

The chain joins TRBV7-8 to TRBJ2-2; D gene uncertain. There are 13 residues in the CDR3. Trimming removed 0 bases at V and 5 bases at J, with 4 bases between. Germline V gene lookup returns CDR1 SGHVS and CDR2 FQNEAQ. CDR3 amino acids: CASSLALTGELFF. The CDR3, as DNA: TGTGCCAGCAGCTTAGCCTTAACCGGGGAGCTGTTTTTT.

The chain links TRBV7-2 to TRBJ2-7; D may be TRBD1 (5 bases). CDR1 is SGHTA and CDR2 is FQGNSA in the germline V gene. The length of the CDR3 is 14 residues. Trimming took 3 bases from V and 7 from J, leaving 16 bases between them. The CDR3 here is CASSFRGGDFEQYF. The CDR3 DNA reads as TGTGCCAGCAGCTTTAGGGGCGGCGACTTTGAGCAGTACTTC.

The CDR3 loop reads CASSLGGFGIQHF. The CDR3 DNA reads as TGTGCCAGCAGCTTAGGGGGTTTTGGTATCCAGCATTTT. J is TRBJ1-5 and V is TRBV7-6; D gene uncertain. Trimming cost V 1 base and J 12 bases, with 13 bases left between them. The CDR3 is made up of 13 amino acids. From germline, CDR1 is SGHVS and CDR2 FNYEAQ.

This clonotype was seen a handful of times. The chain combines TRBV7-8 with TRBJ2-3; unclear D gene. The CDR3 spans 14 residues. Germline CDR1 SGHVS, CDR2 FQNEAQ. Trimming pared 4 bases from V and 4 bases from J, leaving 12 bases between. CDR3 coding DNA: TGTGCCAGCAGCTCCCCCGGTGGCGCAGATACGCAGTATTTT. Its protein is CASSSPGGADTQYF.

Only a few counts were recorded for this clonotype. The chain carries TRBV20-1 and TRBJ1-1; D is undetermined. V shed 3 bases and J shed 2 bases, with 13 bases lying between them. This CDR3 has 14 residues. Germline-derived CDR1 and CDR2 are DFQATT and SNEGSKA (reference sequence). The CDR3: CSARRRALNTEAFF. As DNA, the CDR3 is TGCAGTGCTAGGAGGAGGGCATTAAACACTGAAGCTTTCTTT.

The chain uses TRBV27 and TRBJ2-1; the match to TRBD2 covers 8 bases. The CDR3 is made up of 16 amino acids. Germline V lookup: CDR1 MNHEY, CDR2 SMNVEV (reference sequence). Unmatched junction bases numbered 13, after V lost 3 bases and J lost 9 bases. The CDR3 region is CASSFRREGLLGEQFF. CDR3 DNA: TGTGCCAGCAGTTTTCGACGGGAGGGCCTCCTGGGTGAGCAGTTCTTC.

The sample holds one count of this clonotype. The rearrangement uses TRBV11-3 and TRBJ2-1; 7 positions match TRBD2. Germline trimming cut 1 base from V and 2 bases from J; bases unmatched to any gene: 8. The CDR3 runs 17 residues. The germline V gene encodes CDR1 SGHNT and CDR2 YENEEA. CDR3 protein: CASSLGWERGTYNEQFF. In nucleotides, the CDR3 is TGTGCCAGCAGCTTAGGTTGGGAGCGGGGTACCTACAATGAGCAGTTCTTC.

The chain uses TRBV12-5 and TRBJ1-4; tentative D call: TRBD1 (5 bases). The CDR3 covers 16 residues. V dropped 4 bases and J dropped 5 bases, with 17 bases sitting between them. Germline assignment: CDR1 LGHNT and CDR2 FRNRAP. CDR3 DNA sequence: TGTGCTAGTGGTTCCCCCGGGACCACTCACAATGAAAAACTGTTTTTT. Residues: CASGSPGTTHNEKLFF. The entire variable domain, with the rest obtained from reference TRBV12-5 and TRBJ1-4, is as follows: DARVTQTPRHKVTEMGQEVTMRCQPILGHNTVFWYRQTMMQGLELLAYFRNRAPLDDSGMPKDRFSAEMPDATLATLKIQPSEPRDSAVYFCASGSPGTTHNEKLFFGSGTQLSVL.

CDR3 in amino acids: CAIRGGGPTEQYF. CDR3 nucleotides: TGTGCCATCAGGGGCGGGGGGCCGACCGAGCAGTACTTC. The J gene is TRBJ2-7, the V gene TRBV10-3; 8 bases line up with TRBD2. J gave up 6 bases and V 6 bases, and 7 bases lay outside the gene matches. Germline V gene lookup returns CDR1 ENHRY and CDR2 SYGVKD. The CDR3 has 13 amino acids.

CDR3 protein: CASSQEGGGRYNEQFF. In DNA, the CDR3 is TGTGCCAGCAGCCAAGAGGGGGGGGGCCGTTACAATGAGCAGTTCTTC. This chain connects TRBV3-1 to TRBJ2-1; a possible D gene is TRBD2 (7 bases). Between the trimmed V and J ends, which lost 0 bases and 4 bases, there was a span of 13 bases. Germline-derived CDR1 and CDR2 are LGHDT and YNNKEL (reference sequence). The CDR3 covers 16 residues.

This clonotype was seen more than once but under ten times. The rearrangement joins TRBV7-2 to TRBJ2-1; 9 positions match TRBD1. Unmatched junction bases numbered 12, after V lost 5 bases and J lost 4 bases. The CDR3 contains 17 residues. Germline values: CDR1 SGHTA, CDR2 FQGNSA. The DNA of the CDR3 is TGTGCCAGCAGCCCGGGACAGGGAAGGGGATCTTACAATGAGCAGTTCTTC. Amino acid sequence: CASSPGQGRGSYNEQFF.

The chain joins TRBV6-6 to TRBJ2-7; 9 nucleotides line up with TRBD1. The V gene end was trimmed by 1 base and the J gene end by 4 bases; junction bases not matched to a gene: 5. Germline V lookup: CDR1 MNHNY, CDR2 SVGAGI (reference sequence). This CDR3 has 15 residues. Written as DNA, the CDR3 is TGTGCCAGCAGTTACTATCCGGGACAGGGATACGAGCAGTACTTC. It yields the protein CASSYYPGQGYEQYF.

Ten or more counts support this clonotype. The chain is built from TRBV7-8 and TRBJ2-7; 8 bases are shared with TRBD2. Trimming at V came to 1 base and at J to 4 bases, leaving 9 bases not matched to a gene. CDR1 is SGHVS and CDR2 is FQNEAQ in the germline V gene. This CDR3 comprises 16 residues. CDR3 in amino acids: CASSLGGIAGPYEQYF. DNA of the CDR3: TGTGCCAGCAGCTTAGGCGGCATAGCGGGACCTTACGAGCAGTACTTC.

This clonotype was seen only a few times. The chain employs TRBV19 and TRBJ2-7, with 9 bases lining up with TRBD1. Germline trimming cut 4 bases from V and 4 bases from J; bases unmatched to any gene: 5. The CDR3 is made up of 14 amino acids. Germline loops: CDR1 LNHDA, CDR2 SQIVND (reference sequence). The CDR3 protein is CASSTTGTGYEQYF. In DNA, the CDR3 is TGTGCCAGTAGTACCACCGGGACAGGGTACGAGCAGTACTTC.

The chain links TRBV3-1 to TRBJ2-3; TRBD2 might be the D (5 bases). V lost 3 bases to trimming and J lost 1 base, with 17 bases between them. The CDR3 spans 17 residues. From germline, CDR1 is LGHDT and CDR2 YNNKEL (reference sequence). CDR3 loop: CASSHLIRDPGTDTQYF. Here the CDR3 DNA reads TGTGCCAGCAGCCATCTAATTCGGGATCCAGGCACAGATACGCAGTATTTT.

The CDR3 is CASSPGRPNTGELFF. The CDR3 DNA sequence: TGTGCCAGCTCACCAGGACGCCCGAACACCGGGGAGCTGTTTTTT. The J gene is TRBJ2-2, the V gene TRBV18; D unresolved. This CDR3 has 15 amino acids. CDR1 is KGHSH, CDR2 LQKENI, per germline. V gave up 2 bases and J gave up 0 bases, with 7 bases separating them.

This clonotype was counted ten times or more. The chain has TRBV7-2 and TRBJ2-3; D gene unclear. Germline V lookup: CDR1 SGHTA, CDR2 FQGNSA. The CDR3 spans 13 residues. V gave up 5 bases and J gave up 2 bases, with 8 bases separating them. The chain's CDR3 is CASSAMHTDTQYF. Written as DNA, the CDR3 is TGTGCCAGCAGCGCGATGCACACAGATACGCAGTATTTT. The entire variable domain, with the rest obtained from reference TRBV7-2 and TRBJ2-3, is as follows: GAGVSQSPSNKVTEKGKDVELRCDPISGHTALYWYRQSLGQGLEFLIYFQGNSAPDKSGLPSDRFSAERTGGSVSTLTIQRTQQEDSAVYLCASSAMHTDTQYFGPGTRLTVL.

This clonotype was picked up one time. At one boundary the junction diverges from the germline segment, which might be a read error. This chain links TRBV20-1 with TRBJ1-2; 7 positions match TRBD1. The germline gives CDR1 DFQATT, CDR2 SNEGSKA (reference sequence). The length of the CDR3 is 11 residues. The CDR3 loop reads CSARDWDRINF. CDR3 nucleotide sequence: TGCAGTGCTAGAGATTGGGACAGAATAAACTTC.

V is TRBV5-4 and J is TRBJ2-1; a possible D gene is TRBD1 (5 bases). The germline V gene has CDR1 SGHNT and CDR2 YYREEE (reference sequence). The V gene lost 0 bases and the J gene lost 5 bases, with 12 bases spanning the gap. CDR3 length equals 15 residues. As DNA, the CDR3 is TGTGCCAGCAGCTTGGTGGGAAGGGGCAACAATGAGCAGTTCTTC. As protein: CASSLVGRGNNEQFF.

This clonotype was picked up a small number of times. The V gene is TRBV7-2, the J gene TRBJ2-3; D is possibly TRBD2 (6 bases). Trimming took off 5 bases at V and 2 bases at J, with 14 bases between the two ends. The CDR3 is made up of 15 amino acids. CDR1 is SGHTA and CDR2 is FQGNSA in the germline V gene. As DNA, the CDR3 is TGTGCCAGCAGCCCCCGGGACTCCTACACAGATACGCAGTATTTT. Translated: CASSPRDSYTDTQYF.

This chain joins TRBV20-1 and TRBJ2-4, with 14 bases aligning to TRBD2. CDR1 is DFQATT, CDR2 SNEGSKA, per germline (reference sequence). The CDR3 consists of 19 residues. Trimming removed 1 base from V and 9 bases from J; junction bases left unmatched: 17. The CDR3 nucleotides are TGCAGTGCTAGAGTTGGGACTAGCGGGGGAGCACTGTCGGCCGGCATTCAGTACTTC. Amino acids: CSARVGTSGGALSAGIQYF.

A few counts support this clonotype. J is TRBJ2-7 and V is TRBV7-4, with unresolved D. Trimming removed 5 bases at V and 5 bases at J, with 10 bases between. The CDR3 is 12 amino acids. CDR1 and CDR2 from the germline V gene are SGHVT and SQSDAQ. CDR3 coding DNA: TGTGCCAGCAGCACCGATGGCCACGAGCAGTACTTC. It codes for CASSTDGHEQYF.